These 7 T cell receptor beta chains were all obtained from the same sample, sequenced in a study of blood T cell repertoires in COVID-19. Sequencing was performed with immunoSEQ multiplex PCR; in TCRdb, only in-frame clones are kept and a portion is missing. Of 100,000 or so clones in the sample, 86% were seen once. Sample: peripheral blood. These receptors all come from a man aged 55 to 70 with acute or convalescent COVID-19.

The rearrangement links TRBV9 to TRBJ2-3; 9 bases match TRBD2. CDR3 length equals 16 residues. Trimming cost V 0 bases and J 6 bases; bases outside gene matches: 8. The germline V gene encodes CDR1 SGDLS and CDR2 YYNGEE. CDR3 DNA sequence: TGTGCCAGCAGCGTAGTGGCGGGGGGGATTTTGGATACGCAGTATTTT. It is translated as CASSVVAGGILDTQYF.

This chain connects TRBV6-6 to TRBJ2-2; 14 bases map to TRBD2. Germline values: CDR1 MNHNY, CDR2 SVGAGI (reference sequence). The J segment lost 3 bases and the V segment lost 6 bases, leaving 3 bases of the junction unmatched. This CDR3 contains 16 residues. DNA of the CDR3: TGTGCCAGCAGGCGACTAGCGGGAGGGCACACCGGGGAGCTGTTTTTT. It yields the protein CASRRLAGGHTGELFF.

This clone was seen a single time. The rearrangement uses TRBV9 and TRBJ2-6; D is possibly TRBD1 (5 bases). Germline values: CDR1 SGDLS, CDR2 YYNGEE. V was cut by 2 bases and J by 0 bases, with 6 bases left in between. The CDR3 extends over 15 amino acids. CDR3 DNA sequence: TGTGCCAGCAGCGTCCAGGGCTCTGGGGCCAACGTCCTGACTTTC. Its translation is CASSVQGSGANVLTF.

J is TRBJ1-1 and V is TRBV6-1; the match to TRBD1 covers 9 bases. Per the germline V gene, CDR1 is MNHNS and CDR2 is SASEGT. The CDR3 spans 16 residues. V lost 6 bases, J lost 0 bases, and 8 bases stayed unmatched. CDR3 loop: CASREPGQGMNTEAFF. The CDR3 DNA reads TGTGCCAGCAGAGAACCGGGACAGGGCATGAACACTGAAGCTTTCTTT.

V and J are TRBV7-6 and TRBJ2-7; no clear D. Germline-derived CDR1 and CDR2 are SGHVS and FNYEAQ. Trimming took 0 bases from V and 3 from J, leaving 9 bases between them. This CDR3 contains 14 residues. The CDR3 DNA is TGTGCCAGCAGCTTAGCGCCGGTCCTCTACGAGCAGTACTTC. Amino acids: CASSLAPVLYEQYF.

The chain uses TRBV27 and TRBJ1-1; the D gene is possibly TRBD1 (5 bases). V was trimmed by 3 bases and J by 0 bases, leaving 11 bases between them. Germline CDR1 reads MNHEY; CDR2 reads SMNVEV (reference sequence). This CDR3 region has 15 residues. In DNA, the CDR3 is TGTGCCAGCAGTTTGTGGGGCGGAGTGAACACTGAAGCTTTCTTT. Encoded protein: CASSLWGGVNTEAFF.

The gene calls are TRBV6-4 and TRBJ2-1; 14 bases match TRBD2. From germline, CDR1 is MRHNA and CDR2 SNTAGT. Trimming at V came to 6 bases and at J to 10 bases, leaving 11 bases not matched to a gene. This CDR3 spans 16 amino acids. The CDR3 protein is CASSRLGLAGGSEQFF. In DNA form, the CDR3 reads TGTGCCAGCAGCCGGTTAGGACTAGCGGGAGGCTCCGAGCAGTTCTTC.